Listed below are T cell receptor beta chains from one sample, sequenced in a study of regulatory T cells. Generated by immunoSEQ multiplex PCR, the TCRdb table keeps only in-frame clones and is missing some. Of around 2,200 clones in the sample, approximately 89% were seen once. The sequenced material came from CD4+ Tregs sorted from blood. The receptors stem from a child younger than 18 with CD3G deficiency. Each CDR3 is given with its conserved first and last residue. The D gene is left open where the match is weak. Some rows have no size entry. The others give once, few or many, or a class for an expanded clone.

CDR3 DNA: TGTGCCAGCAGCGTGACTAGCGGGGAACCCTACGAGCAGTACTTC
CDR3 protein: CASSVTSGEPYEQYF
V gene: TRBV11-2
D gene: TRBD2
clone size: -
J gene: TRBJ2-7

CDR3 DNA: TGTGCCAGCAGGCTGACAGGGGGTGACTATGGCTACACCTTC
CDR3 protein: CASRLTGGDYGYTF
V gene: TRBV6-1
D gene: TRBD1
clone size: -
J gene: TRBJ1-2

CDR3 DNA: TGCGCCAGCAGCTTGGAACTCGGGGGGAACACTGAAGCTTTCTTT
CDR3 protein: CASSLELGGNTEAFF
V gene: TRBV5-1
D gene: -
clone size: once
J gene: TRBJ1-1

CDR3 DNA: TGTGCCAGCAGTCCGGGCGAAGCGGGAGGGCACGAGCAGTACTTC
CDR3 protein: CASSPGEAGGHEQYF
V gene: TRBV6-1
D gene: TRBD2
clone size: few
J gene: TRBJ2-7

CDR3 DNA: TGTGCCAGCAGTAATCGGGACAGGGTCATGGAGGTTGCCTACGAGCAGTACTTC
CDR3 protein: CASSNRDRVMEVAYEQYF
V gene: TRBV28
D gene: TRBD1
clone size: -
J gene: TRBJ2-7

CDR3 DNA: TGCGCCAGCAGCTTGGGCGGGCCTGGGGCCAACGTCCTGACTTTC
CDR3 protein: CASSLGGPGANVLTF
V gene: TRBV5-1
D gene: -
clone size: -
J gene: TRBJ2-6

CDR3 DNA: TGTGCCTGGAGTGTAGAGGACAGGGGGAACAATGAGCAGTTCTTC
CDR3 protein: CAWSVEDRGNNEQFF
V gene: TRBV30
D gene: TRBD1
clone size: once
J gene: TRBJ2-1

CDR3 DNA: TGTGCCAGCAGCAACGACAGGGTGGCAGATACGCAGTATTTT
CDR3 protein: CASSNDRVADTQYF
V gene: TRBV7-9
D gene: TRBD1
clone size: -
J gene: TRBJ2-3

CDR3 DNA: TGCGCCAGCAGTTTAGGTGGGGGGAACATTCAGTACTTC
CDR3 protein: CASSLGGGNIQYF
V gene: TRBV10-2
D gene: -
clone size: -
J gene: TRBJ2-4

CDR3 DNA: TGTGCCAGCAGCCATGACAAGGGGGGGCTGGAGCAGTACTTC
CDR3 protein: CASSHDKGGLEQYF
V gene: TRBV28
D gene: -
clone size: -
J gene: TRBJ2-7

CDR3 DNA: TGCGCCAGCAGCTGGGGCGAACCTCGGGATACGCAGTATTTT
CDR3 protein: CASSWGEPRDTQYF
V gene: TRBV5-1
D gene: -
clone size: few
J gene: TRBJ2-3

CDR3 DNA: TGTGCCAGCAGTTCCCGGGCCAAACACTACGAGCAGTACTTC
CDR3 protein: CASSSRAKHYEQYF
V gene: TRBV6-1
D gene: -
clone size: -
J gene: TRBJ2-7

CDR3 DNA: TGTGCCAGCAGCCCCAGCGGGGGCCCAACAGATACGCAGTATTTT
CDR3 protein: CASSPSGGPTDTQYF
V gene: TRBV7-6
D gene: TRBD2
clone size: -
J gene: TRBJ2-3

CDR3 DNA: TGTGCCAGCAGTGGTCGGATAGCGGGAGGGCACCAGTACTTC
CDR3 protein: CASSGRIAGGHQYF
V gene: TRBV6-1
D gene: TRBD2
clone size: -
J gene: TRBJ2-4

CDR3 DNA: TGTGCCAGCAGTGAAGGAACAGGGCAGGGGCGGTCACCCCTCCACTTT
CDR3 protein: CASSEGTGQGRSPLHF
V gene: TRBV6-1
D gene: -
clone size: -
J gene: TRBJ1-6

CDR3 DNA: TGCGCCAGCAGACGGGACTTACAGACTACGGGGCAGTACTTC
CDR3 protein: CASRRDLQTTGQYF
V gene: TRBV5-1
D gene: -
clone size: -
J gene: TRBJ2-5

CDR3 DNA: TGTGCCAGCAGTTTAGGGCAGGGGAACACAGATACGCAGTATTTT
CDR3 protein: CASSLGQGNTDTQYF
V gene: TRBV28
D gene: -
clone size: -
J gene: TRBJ2-3

CDR3 DNA: TGTGCCAGTAGTATAGCGAACACCGGGGAGCTGTTTTTT
CDR3 protein: CASSIANTGELFF
V gene: TRBV19
D gene: -
clone size: -
J gene: TRBJ2-2

CDR3 DNA: TGTGCCAGCGGGTGGGGCCCAGGGCCCCAGCATTTT
CDR3 protein: CASGWGPGPQHF
V gene: TRBV6-1
D gene: -
clone size: -
J gene: TRBJ1-5

CDR3 DNA: TGTGCCAGCAGCTCCGGCAGAGTTAAAGCAGGGGAGACCCAGTACTTC
CDR3 protein: CASSSGRVKAGETQYF
V gene: TRBV11-3
D gene: -
clone size: -
J gene: TRBJ2-5